The 11 T cell receptor beta chains below come from one sample, sequenced in a study of sequential checkpoint blockade in melanoma. The method was immunoSEQ multiplex PCR; TCRdb's version includes in-frame clones alone and lacks a portion of them. In the table there are about 21,000 clones, about 80% of which are singletons. As to treatment: randomized to nivolumab then ipilimumab (arm A) or the reverse (arm B). The sample here was CD8+ T cells sorted from blood (inferred from file names), taken from a patient given nivolumab and ipilimumab in sequence. All receptors come from a human donor with melanoma.

J is TRBJ1-1 and V is TRBV5-4; D remains ambiguous. Germline V lookup: CDR1 SGHNT, CDR2 YYREEE (reference sequence). The V gene lost 1 base and the J gene lost 3 bases, with 7 bases spanning the gap. This CDR3 region has 13 residues. CDR3 residues: CASSLSEHTEAFF. CDR3 bases: TGTGCCAGCAGCTTGTCGGAGCACACTGAAGCTTTCTTT.

The V call is TRBV15, the J call TRBJ1-5, with TRBD1 as a possible D gene (6 bases). Trimming took off 8 bases at V and 6 bases at J, with 11 bases between the two ends. The CDR3 is made up of 12 amino acids. Germline values: CDR1 LNHNV, CDR2 YYDKDF (reference sequence). CDR3 amino acids: CATARGGQPQHF. CDR3 DNA sequence: TGTGCCACCGCCAGGGGCGGTCAGCCCCAGCATTTT.

In this sample, this clone turned up a few times. The chain carries TRBV6-4 and TRBJ1-5; 7 bases agree with TRBD1. The CDR3 length is 14 residues. Germline V gives CDR1 MRHNA, CDR2 SNTAGT. J lost 4 bases, V lost 10 bases, and 10 bases had no gene match. The CDR3 nucleotides read TGTGCCAAGGACCGGGACAGCCCTAATCAGCCCCAGCATTTT. Protein product: CAKDRDSPNQPQHF.

This rearrangement joins TRBV28 to TRBJ2-7; 7 nucleotides match TRBD2. This CDR3 is built from 15 residues. Germline assignment: CDR1 MDHEN and CDR2 SYDVKM. The V segment lost 6 bases and the J segment 4 bases; nucleotides outside the gene matches: 12. Here the CDR3 reads CASRPEVGGNYEQYF. In nucleotides, the CDR3 is TGTGCCAGCAGACCGGAGGTGGGGGGGAATTACGAGCAGTACTTC.

The CDR3 coding sequence is TGTGCCAGCAGCTTGGTGGGCCTGCGCACCTACGAGCAGTACTTC. It encodes CASSLVGLRTYEQYF. This chain links TRBV5-8 with TRBJ2-5; D gene uncertain. The closer fit of TRBJ2-7 to the DNA end suggests the J call may be wrong. The V gene's germline CDR1 is SGHTS and CDR2 YDEGEE. The CDR3 runs to 15 residues.

The chain couples TRBV11-1 to TRBJ1-1; no firm D call. The V and J ends lost 5 bases and 0 bases respectively, with 16 bases between them. Germline CDR1 SGHAT, CDR2 FQDESV (reference sequence). The CDR3 spans 16 residues. CDR3 nucleotides: TGTGCCAGCAGCGTAGTCGGAGAGGGATTGAACACTGAAGCTTTCTTT. Its translation is CASSVVGEGLNTEAFF.

J is TRBJ2-7 and V is TRBV27, with D possibly matching TRBD2 (5 bases). V was trimmed by 5 bases and J by 2 bases, leaving 13 bases between them. CDR1 MNHEY and CDR2 SMNVEV come from the germline V gene (reference sequence). The CDR3 extends over 14 amino acids. The chain's CDR3 is CASSVGLGTYEQYF. CDR3 sequence (DNA): TGTGCCAGCAGTGTTGGACTGGGAACCTACGAGCAGTACTTC.

J is TRBJ2-7 and V is TRBV28; no clear D gene. The CDR3 covers 14 residues. The germline V gene has CDR1 MDHEN and CDR2 SYDVKM. The germline V and J ends were trimmed by 1 base and 7 bases, with 14 bases remaining between them. CDR3 in DNA: TGTGCCAGCAGTTTATCGGGTTTGGTCACGGAGCAGTACTTC. Translation gives CASSLSGLVTEQYF.

The chain links TRBV28 to TRBJ1-5; D possibly corresponds to TRBD1 (5 bases). Germline CDR1 and CDR2: MDHEN and SYDVKM. V shed 4 bases and J shed 4 bases, with 14 bases lying between them. CDR3 length: 15 residues. The CDR3: CASSSGGGKNQPQHF. In nucleotides, the CDR3 is TGTGCCAGCAGTTCGGGCGGGGGTAAGAATCAGCCCCAGCATTTT.

There are a few counts of this clone. This chain links TRBV14 with TRBJ2-1; 10 bases match TRBD2. Germline V gives CDR1 SGHDN, CDR2 FVKESK. The CDR3 covers 18 residues. Germline trimming cut 4 bases from V and 0 bases from J; bases unmatched to any gene: 9. As DNA, the CDR3 is TGTGCCAGCAGCCGCGTTACTAGCGGGGCGAGCTCCTACAATGAGCAGTTCTTC. This gives the protein CASSRVTSGASSYNEQFF.

V and J are TRBV29-1 and TRBJ2-3, with D unclear. The V and J ends lost 8 bases and 6 bases respectively, with 12 bases between them. The CDR3 consists of 11 residues. Germline CDR1 is SQVTM and CDR2 is ANQGSEA. CDR3 DNA: TGCAGCCCTAGGCTCATCGATACGCAGTATTTT. Protein product: CSPRLIDTQYF.